The 21 T cell receptor beta chains below all came from one sample that was sequenced in a study of blood T cell repertoires in COVID-19 (dated by TCRdb to 2020 to 2021). The library came from the immunoSEQ multiplex PCR assay. TCRdb took this table from immuneACCESS and kept in-frame rearrangements with V and J called. Such tables lack part of the clones; where checked against another copy, unresolved V genes explain under half of the gap, and the rest is unexplained. This sample gives 240,000 or so clones in total; approximately 78% of them show up just once. The ten largest clones take up around 12% of the sample. Sequenced material: peripheral blood. The receptors here all came from a woman aged 55-75 years with active or convalescent COVID-19.

This chain connects TRBV5-1 to TRBJ2-2; tentative D call: TRBD2 (6 bases). Germline values: CDR1 SGHRS, CDR2 YFSETQ. Trimming left V 1 base short and J 3 bases short, with 10 bases between. CDR3 size: 15 residues. The CDR3 reads CASSLSAGHTGELFF. In DNA form, the CDR3 reads TGCGCCAGCAGCTTGAGTGCGGGACACACCGGGGAGCTGTTTTTT.

This chain connects TRBV30 to TRBJ2-1, with D tentatively TRBD2 (5 bases). The CDR3 totals 17 residues. The germline CDR1 and CDR2 sequences are GTSNPN and SVGIG (reference sequence). V gave up 0 bases and J gave up 5 bases, with 20 bases separating them. CDR3 loop: CAWSVLESIGLNNEQFF. The CDR3 DNA reads as TGTGCCTGGAGTGTACTCGAGTCTATCGGACTCAACAATGAGCAGTTCTTC.

The chain uses TRBV6-1 and TRBJ2-1, with D hard to call. This CDR3 is built from 14 residues. CDR1 is MNHNS, CDR2 SASEGT, per germline. Trimming removed 2 bases from V and 0 bases from J, with 5 bases in between. The CDR3 DNA sequence: TGTGCCAGCAGTGAACAGGTCTCCTACAATGAGCAGTTCTTC. Amino acid sequence: CASSEQVSYNEQFF.

The DNA for the CDR3 is TGTGCCAGTACCAGGGGGCTCAGCTCTGGAAACACCATATATTTT. It encodes CASTRGLSSGNTIYF. The V call is TRBV3-1 (or the pseudogene TRBV3-2), the J call TRBJ1-3; 8 bases are a match to TRBD1. This CDR3 spans 15 amino acids. The V gene end was trimmed by 9 bases and the J gene end by 0 bases; junction bases not matched to a gene: 7. Germline V gene sequence: CDR1 LGHDT, CDR2 YNNKEL (reference sequence).

The sample holds many counts of this clone. Here the CDR3 reads CALDRGSTEAFF. The CDR3 DNA is TGTGCCTTAGACAGGGGAAGTACTGAAGCTTTCTTT. This rearrangement joins TRBV30 to TRBJ1-1; TRBD1 matches at 8 bases. CDR1 and CDR2 (germline): GTSNPN, SVGIG (reference sequence). The CDR3 contains 12 residues. V was pared by 7 bases and J by 5 bases, with 6 bases of the junction left unmatched.

The chain carries TRBV18 and TRBJ1-2; D is unclear. The CDR3 covers 12 residues. Germline V gene data show CDR1 as KGHSH and CDR2 as LQKENI. Trimming left V 6 bases short and J 6 bases short, with 11 bases between. CDR3 region: CASSAGRDGYTF. The CDR3 region has the DNA TGTGCCAGCTCGGCGGGGAGGGATGGCTACACCTTC.

The chain joins TRBV3-1 (or the pseudogene TRBV3-2) to TRBJ2-5, with 9 bases that match TRBD2. Unmatched junction bases numbered 14, after V lost 0 bases and J lost 0 bases. The CDR3 length is 20 residues. Germline V gene sequence: CDR1 LGHDT, CDR2 YNNKEL (reference sequence). The CDR3 DNA is TGTGCCAGCAGCCAAGATTATTTAATCTTCAGCGGGGGGCACCAAGAGACCCAGTACTTC. Translated, it gives CASSQDYLIFSGGHQETQYF.

The V gene is TRBV19, the J gene TRBJ2-3; no reliable D call. V was cut by 4 bases and J by 1 base, with 6 bases left in between. The CDR3 has 13 residues. Germline CDR1 is LNHDA and CDR2 is SQIVND (reference sequence). The CDR3: CASSTLGTDTQYF. DNA for the CDR3: TGTGCCAGTAGTACCCTTGGCACAGATACGCAGTATTTT. The full variable domain, in which reference TRBV19 and TRBJ2-3 provide the parts outside the CDR3, is DGGITQSPKYLFRKEGQNVTLSCEQNLNHDAMYWYRQDPGQGLRLIYYSQIVNDFQKGDIAEGYSVSREKKESFPLTVTSAQKNPTAFYLCASSTLGTDTQYFGPGTRLTVL.

The chain links TRBV9 to TRBJ1-2, with 8 bases lining up with TRBD1. V was clipped by 3 bases and J by 4 bases; unmatched bases: 8. Germline loops: CDR1 SGDLS, CDR2 YYNGEE. The CDR3 is made up of 15 amino acids. CDR3: CASSGQDRVRYGYTF. In DNA form, the CDR3 reads TGTGCCAGCAGCGGCCAGGACAGGGTTCGCTATGGCTACACCTTC.

This chain joins TRBV4-1 and TRBJ2-1; TRBD2 matches 9 bases. CDR1 and CDR2 (germline): MGHRA, YSYEKL. J was trimmed by 6 bases and V by 5 bases; bases with no gene match: 11. The CDR3 is 16 amino acids. CDR3 in amino acids: CASSDLVLAGSNEQFF. Written as DNA, the CDR3 is TGCGCCAGCAGCGACCTGGTGCTAGCGGGGTCCAATGAGCAGTTCTTC.

This chain connects TRBV12-5 to TRBJ2-1; 7 nucleotides agree with TRBD1. The CDR3 has 15 amino acids. Per the germline V gene, CDR1 is LGHNT and CDR2 is FRNRAP. J lost 4 bases, V lost 7 bases, and 10 bases had no gene match. CDR3 sequence: CASALGDSLYNEQFF. In DNA form, the CDR3 reads TGTGCTAGTGCCCTGGGGGACAGCTTATACAATGAGCAGTTCTTC.

The rearrangement joins TRBV11-2 to TRBJ1-2, with a possible D match to TRBD1 (6 bases). With 5 bases removed from V and 1 base from J, the gap between germline ends came to 11 bases. The CDR3 length is 14 residues. In germline, CDR1 is SGHAT, CDR2 FQNNGV. The CDR3 reads CASSNGQFNYGYTF. The CDR3 DNA reads TGTGCCAGCAGCAACGGACAGTTTAACTATGGCTACACCTTC.

The chain is built from TRBV10-3 and TRBJ2-1; tentatively, D is TRBD2 (6 bases). Germline values: CDR1 ENHRY, CDR2 SYGVKD. This CDR3 is built from 15 residues. Trimming removed 6 bases from V and 5 bases from J, with 17 bases in between. As DNA, the CDR3 is TGTGCCATCAGGGAAATGGGGGGTAAGGACAATGAGCAGTTCTTC. This encodes CAIREMGGKDNEQFF.

In regard to this clone: Other DNA sequences in this sample translate to the same CDR3. V usage is TRBV27 and J usage is TRBJ2-3, with 8 bases identical to TRBD2. This CDR3 comprises 15 residues. Germline CDR1 is MNHEY and CDR2 is SMNVEV (reference sequence). The J segment lost 6 bases and the V segment lost 5 bases, leaving 10 bases of the junction unmatched. The DNA of the CDR3 is TGTGCCAGCAGTGCCCCGGGGGGGCGGGGTGATACGCAGTATTTT. Protein product: CASSAPGGRGDTQYF.

The rearrangement uses TRBV28 and TRBJ1-1, with D hard to call. Germline CDR1 MDHEN, CDR2 SYDVKM. Trimming shortened V by 1 base and J by 7 bases, and 7 bases separated the two germline ends. The CDR3 has 12 residues. CDR3 coding DNA: TGTGCCAGCAGTTTATCCCTCTATGAAGCTTTCTTT. It codes for CASSLSLYEAFF.

This chain uses TRBV7-9 with TRBJ1-3; D is possibly TRBD1 (5 bases). Germline V gene data show CDR1 as SEHNR and CDR2 as FQNEAQ (reference sequence). The CDR3 is made up of 17 amino acids. Trimming took off 4 bases at V and 0 bases at J, with 16 bases between the two ends. CDR3 sequence reads: CASSSPRQIRSGNTIYF. The CDR3 DNA reads as TGTGCCAGCAGCTCACCAAGACAGATCCGCTCTGGAAACACCATATATTTT.

J is TRBJ2-7 and V is TRBV30, with 12 bases matching TRBD1. V lost 5 bases, J lost 2 bases, and 10 bases stayed unmatched. The CDR3 is 16 amino acids. CDR1 GTSNPN and CDR2 SVGIG come from the germline V gene (reference sequence). The CDR3 DNA reads as TGTGCCTGGTCGGGACAGGGGGCTCTCGGGGCCTACGAGCAGTACTTC. The encoded protein is CAWSGQGALGAYEQYF.

This chain joins TRBV7-8 and TRBJ2-1; TRBD2 aligns across 7 bases. Germline V gives CDR1 SGHVS, CDR2 FQNEAQ. This CDR3 spans 14 amino acids. The V segment lost 4 bases and the J segment 6 bases; nucleotides outside the gene matches: 6. Here the CDR3 DNA reads TGTGCCAGCAGCTCCGGACTAGTTCCCAATGAGCAGTTCTTC. Residues: CASSSGLVPNEQFF.

The rearrangement uses TRBV3-1 (or the pseudogene TRBV3-2) and TRBJ1-1, with no clear D. Germline-derived CDR1 and CDR2 are LGHDT and YNNKEL (reference sequence). With 6 bases removed from V and 0 bases from J, the gap between germline ends came to 5 bases. This CDR3 has 12 amino acids. CDR3 sequence: CASRAVNTEAFF. CDR3 DNA sequence: TGTGCCAGCAGGGCAGTGAACACTGAAGCTTTCTTT.

This chain links TRBV4-1 with TRBJ1-5; D unresolved. The V end lost 2 bases, the J end lost 6 bases, and 11 bases lay between the germline ends. This CDR3 is built from 14 residues. Germline V lookup: CDR1 MGHRA, CDR2 YSYEKL. This CDR3 reads CASSQIPEGQPQHF. The CDR3 bases are TGCGCCAGCAGCCAAATCCCAGAGGGTCAGCCCCAGCATTTT.

The chain couples TRBV7-9 to TRBJ1-2, with D hard to call. Germline V gives CDR1 SEHNR, CDR2 FQNEAQ (reference sequence). The CDR3 spans 14 residues. V dropped 4 bases and J dropped 3 bases, with 12 bases sitting between them. The CDR3 coding sequence is TGTGCCAGCAGCTCATTCGACACCCACTATGGCTACACCTTC. Translating it yields CASSSFDTHYGYTF.